The 14 T cell receptor beta chains below all came from one sample that was sequenced in a study of T cell changes during pregnancy in multiple sclerosis. Here immunoSEQ multiplex PCR was the method, and the copy in TCRdb shows in-frame clones only, minus some. Here the sample spans roughly 100,000 clones, approximately 90% being singletons. The sample in question was peripheral blood, obtained after pregnancy. These receptors came from a female donor with multiple sclerosis, enrolled in a pregnancy study.

The J gene is TRBJ2-5, the V gene TRBV2, with 8 nucleotides matching TRBD1. The J call may not be correct, given that the DNA end is closer to TRBJ2-7. Germline loops: CDR1 SNHLY, CDR2 FYNNEI. The CDR3 spans 14 residues. This CDR3 is CASSLGQGSYEQYF. CDR3 nucleotides: TGTGCCAGCAGCCTCGGACAGGGCAGCTACGAGCAGTACTTC.

The chain employs TRBV6-6 and TRBJ1-2, with 7 bases that match TRBD1. V trimming: 6 bases; J trimming: 3 bases; junction bases outside the gene matches: 7. CDR3 length: 14 amino acids. The germline gives CDR1 MNHNY, CDR2 SVGAGI (reference sequence). Here the CDR3 DNA reads TGTGCCAGCAGCCGACAGGGAGAGGACTATGGCTACACCTTC. It codes for CASSRQGEDYGYTF.

This clone was detected a few times. The chain uses TRBV7-9 and TRBJ2-7; 8 bases map to TRBD1. Trimming took 8 bases from V and 2 from J; bases not matched to a gene: 5. CDR1 is SEHNR and CDR2 is FQNEAQ in the germline V gene (reference sequence). The CDR3 covers 13 residues. The CDR3 nucleotides are TGTGCCAGCGCCCTACAGGGGGCCTACGAGCAGTACTTC. Protein sequence: CASALQGAYEQYF.

V usage is TRBV7-8 and J usage is TRBJ2-1; TRBD2 matches 11 bases. V lost 2 bases and J lost 8; bases outside the gene matches: 11. Per the germline V gene, CDR1 is SGHVS and CDR2 is FQNEAQ. The CDR3 is made up of 17 amino acids. The CDR3 DNA reads TGTGCCAGCAGCTTAACGCTAGCGGGAGGCCCGTTCGATGAGCAGTTCTTC. As protein: CASSLTLAGGPFDEQFF.

The gene calls are TRBV4-1 and TRBJ1-2; D gene unclear. The CDR3 is 14 amino acids. Germline loops: CDR1 MGHRA, CDR2 YSYEKL. Trimming stripped 4 bases from V and 2 bases from J, with 11 bases between. The CDR3 coding sequence is TGCGCCAGCAGCCCCGATCCGGGGAACTATGGCTACACCTTC. Amino acid sequence: CASSPDPGNYGYTF.

The rearrangement uses TRBV7-2 and TRBJ2-5; TRBD2 matches 7 bases. The CDR3 spans 13 residues. Germline V gives CDR1 SGHTA, CDR2 FQGNSA. V lost 0 bases to trimming and J lost 5 bases; unmatched junction nucleotides: 0. The CDR3 loop is CASSLAGGETQYF. CDR3 DNA: TGTGCCAGCAGCTTAGCGGGAGGGGAGACCCAGTACTTC.

The chain is built from TRBV7-6 and TRBJ1-1; D remains unclear. CDR1 and CDR2 (germline): SGHVS, FNYEAQ. V lost 0 bases and J 1 base, leaving 3 bases between the germline ends. This CDR3 is built from 13 residues. The DNA of the CDR3 is TGTGCCAGCAGCTTAGCGGCGAACACTGAAGCTTTCTTT. Protein sequence: CASSLAANTEAFF.

The chain links TRBV11-2 to TRBJ2-1; 7 nucleotides align to TRBD2. This CDR3 is 13 amino acids long. V gave up 1 base and J gave up 10 bases; unmatched junction bases: 4. CDR1 and CDR2 from the germline V gene are SGHAT and FQNNGV. The CDR3 coding sequence is TGTGCCAGCAGCTTAGGGGGGGGGAGGGAGCAGTTCTTC. This codes for CASSLGGGREQFF.

The chain couples TRBV2 to TRBJ1-2; D ambiguous. Trimming shortened V by 5 bases and J by 0 bases, and 7 bases separated the two germline ends. There are 13 residues in the CDR3. Per the germline V gene, CDR1 is SNHLY and CDR2 is FYNNEI. The CDR3 is CASSLDSNYGYTF. DNA for the CDR3: TGTGCCAGCAGTCTAGACTCTAACTATGGCTACACCTTC.

J is TRBJ1-2 and V is TRBV6-6, with TRBD1 identical over 7 bases. The CDR3 has 15 residues. J was trimmed by 3 bases and V by 1 base; bases with no gene match: 5. Looked up from germline, CDR1 is MNHNY and CDR2 is SVGAGI (reference sequence). The CDR3 loop reads CASSYLADRDYGYTF. DNA of the CDR3: TGTGCCAGCAGTTACTTAGCCGACAGGGACTATGGCTACACCTTC.

This chain uses TRBV6-1 with TRBJ1-1; tentatively, D is TRBD1 (5 bases). The V and J ends lost 3 bases and 1 base respectively, with 12 bases between them. Germline lookup yields CDR1 MNHNS and CDR2 SASEGT. The CDR3 has 15 residues. DNA for the CDR3: TGTGCCAGCAGTGATGGGACTGGGGGGAACACTGAAGCTTTCTTT. Translating gives CASSDGTGGNTEAFF.

The CDR3 loop is CASSLQVSSRYGYTF. The CDR3 DNA reads TGTGCCAGCAGCCTCCAAGTTTCCAGTCGCTATGGCTACACCTTC. The chain recombines TRBV5-4 with TRBJ1-2; D unclear. Trimming pared 4 bases from V and 4 bases from J, leaving 17 bases between. Germline assignment: CDR1 SGHNT and CDR2 YYREEE (reference sequence). This CDR3 has 15 amino acids.

This clone turned up a few times. This rearrangement joins TRBV25-1 to TRBJ1-1, with D tentatively TRBD1 (6 bases). CDR1 is MGHDK, CDR2 SYGVNS, per germline. The CDR3 contains 15 residues. With 2 bases removed from V and 0 bases from J, the gap between germline ends came to 10 bases. In DNA, the CDR3 is TGTGCCAGCAGTGAAGGGGGCGGTCTGAACACTGAAGCTTTCTTT. This translates into CASSEGGGLNTEAFF.

Here the CDR3 DNA reads TGTGCCACCTTCTCCGGGAGGGGTCGTGGACGTTATAGCAATCAGCCCCAGCATTTT. Protein sequence: CATFSGRGRGRYSNQPQHF. The chain employs TRBV28 and TRBJ1-5, with a possible D match to TRBD1 (5 bases). CDR3 size: 19 residues. The V end lost 10 bases, the J end lost 0 bases, and 28 bases lay between the germline ends. Germline CDR1 and CDR2: MDHEN and SYDVKM.